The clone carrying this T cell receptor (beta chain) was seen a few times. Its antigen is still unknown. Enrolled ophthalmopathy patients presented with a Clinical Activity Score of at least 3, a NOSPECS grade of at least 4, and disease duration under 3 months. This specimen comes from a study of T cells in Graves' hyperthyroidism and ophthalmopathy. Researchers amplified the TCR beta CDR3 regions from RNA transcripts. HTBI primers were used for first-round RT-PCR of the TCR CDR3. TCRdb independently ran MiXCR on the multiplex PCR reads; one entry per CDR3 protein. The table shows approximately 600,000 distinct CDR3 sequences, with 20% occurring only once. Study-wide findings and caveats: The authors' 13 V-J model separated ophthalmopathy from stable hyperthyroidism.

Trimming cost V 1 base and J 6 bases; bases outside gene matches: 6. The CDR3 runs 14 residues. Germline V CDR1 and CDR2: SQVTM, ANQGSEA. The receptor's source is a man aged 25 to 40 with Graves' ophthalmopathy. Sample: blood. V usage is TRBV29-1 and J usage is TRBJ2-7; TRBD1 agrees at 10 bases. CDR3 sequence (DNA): TGCAGCGTTGAAGGGCGGACAGGGGGTACCGAGCAGTACTTC. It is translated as CSVEGRTGGTEQYF.